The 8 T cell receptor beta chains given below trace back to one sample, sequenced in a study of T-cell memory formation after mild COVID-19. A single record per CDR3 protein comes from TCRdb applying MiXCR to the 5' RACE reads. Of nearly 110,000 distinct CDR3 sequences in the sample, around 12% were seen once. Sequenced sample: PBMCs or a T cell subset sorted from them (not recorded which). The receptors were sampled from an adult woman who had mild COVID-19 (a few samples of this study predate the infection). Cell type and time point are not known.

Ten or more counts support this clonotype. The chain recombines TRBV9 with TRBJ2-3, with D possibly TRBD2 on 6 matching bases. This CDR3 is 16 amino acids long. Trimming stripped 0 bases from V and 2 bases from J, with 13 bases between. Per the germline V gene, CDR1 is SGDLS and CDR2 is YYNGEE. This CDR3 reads CASSVEGGRITDTQYF. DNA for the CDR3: TGTGCCAGCAGCGTAGAGGGAGGCCGGATCACAGATACGCAGTATTTT.

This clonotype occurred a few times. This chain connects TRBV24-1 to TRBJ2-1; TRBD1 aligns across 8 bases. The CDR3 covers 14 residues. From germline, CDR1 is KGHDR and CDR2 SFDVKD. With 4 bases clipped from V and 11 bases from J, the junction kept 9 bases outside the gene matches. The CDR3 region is CATSDPPGQGQQFF. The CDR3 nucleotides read TGTGCCACCAGTGACCCGCCAGGACAGGGTCAGCAGTTCTTC.

The CDR3 DNA reads as TGCGCCAGCAGCTTGGCCGACGGCAGCGGCTACACCTTC. The encoded protein is CASSLADGSGYTF. The chain links TRBV5-1 to TRBJ1-2; unclear D gene. CDR1 is SGHRS, CDR2 YFSETQ, per germline. Trimming took off 0 bases at V and 8 bases at J, with 11 bases between the two ends. The CDR3 is made up of 13 amino acids.

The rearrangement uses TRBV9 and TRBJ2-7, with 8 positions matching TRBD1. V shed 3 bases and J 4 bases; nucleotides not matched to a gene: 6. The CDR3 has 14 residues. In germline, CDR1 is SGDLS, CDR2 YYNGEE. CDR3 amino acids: CASSETGDGYEQYF. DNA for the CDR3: TGTGCCAGCAGCGAGACAGGGGATGGGTACGAGCAGTACTTC.

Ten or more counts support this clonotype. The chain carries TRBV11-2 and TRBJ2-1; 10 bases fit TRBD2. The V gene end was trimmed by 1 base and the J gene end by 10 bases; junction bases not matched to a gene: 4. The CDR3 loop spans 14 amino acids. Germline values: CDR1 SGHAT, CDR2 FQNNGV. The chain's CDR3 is CASSLALAGQEQFF. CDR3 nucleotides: TGTGCCAGCAGCTTAGCACTAGCGGGGCAAGAGCAGTTCTTC.

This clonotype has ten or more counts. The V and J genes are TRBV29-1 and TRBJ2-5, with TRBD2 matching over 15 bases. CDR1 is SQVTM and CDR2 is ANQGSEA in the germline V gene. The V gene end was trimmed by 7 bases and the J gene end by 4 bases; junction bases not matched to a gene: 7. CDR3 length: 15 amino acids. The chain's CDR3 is CSALGLAGGLETQYF. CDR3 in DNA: TGCAGCGCCCTAGGACTAGCGGGAGGGCTAGAGACCCAGTACTTC.

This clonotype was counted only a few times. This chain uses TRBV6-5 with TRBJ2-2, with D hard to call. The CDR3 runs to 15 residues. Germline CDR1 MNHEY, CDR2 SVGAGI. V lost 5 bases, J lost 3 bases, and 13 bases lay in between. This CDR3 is CASSPKYADTGELFF. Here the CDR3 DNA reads TGTGCCAGCAGTCCGAAGTATGCGGACACCGGGGAGCTGTTTTTT.

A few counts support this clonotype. As DNA, the CDR3 is TGTGCCAGCAGCCCTCTAGCGGGGGGACTCTACAATGAGCAGTTCTTC. Translation: CASSPLAGGLYNEQFF. V and J are TRBV7-9 and TRBJ2-1; 11 bases align to TRBD2. Looked up from germline, CDR1 is SEHNR and CDR2 is FQNEAQ (reference sequence). Trimming took 5 bases from V and 3 from J; bases not matched to a gene: 6. CDR3 length: 16 residues. Based on the CDR3 plus reference TRBV7-9 and TRBJ2-1, the full variable domain is DTGVSQNPRHKITKRGQNVTFRCDPISEHNRLYWYRQTLGQGPEFLTYFQNEAQLEKSRLLSDRFSAERPKGSFSTLEIQRTEQGDSAMYLCASSPLAGGLYNEQFFGPGTRLTVL.